Presented here are 18 T cell receptor beta chains from one specimen sequenced in a study of T-cell memory formation after mild COVID-19 (TCRdb year 2021). Receptors were amplified or captured by 5' RACE. Sequenced on an Illumina NovaSeq 6000. TCRdb itself trimmed the public reads at Q25 with fastp, ran MiXCR and retained productive beta chains. Rows with a matching CDR3 protein are joined into one entry that keeps the most common DNA and genes. The sample table lists roughly 610,000 distinct CDR3 sequences, 17% of them with a count of one. Together, the top ten hold about 8.6% of the sample. The specimen was PBMCs or a T cell subset sorted from them (not recorded which). All receptors come from an adult woman who had mild COVID-19 (a few samples of this study predate the infection). The sample titles of this study are shuffled in the database, so cell type and time point are left out; the donor was told from shared clones.

The rearrangement links TRBV18 to TRBJ1-1, with D perhaps matching TRBD1 (6 bases). Germline CDR1 reads KGHSH; CDR2 reads LQKENI. Trimming took off 3 bases at V and 3 bases at J, with 17 bases between the two ends. The CDR3 covers 16 residues. CDR3 in amino acids: CASSPARGGWDTEAFF. CDR3 nucleotides: TGTGCCAGCTCACCGGCTCGTGGGGGCTGGGACACTGAAGCTTTCTTT.

The genes are TRBV9 and TRBJ2-3, with 8 bases matching TRBD2. This CDR3 is built from 16 residues. V was pared by 5 bases and J by 5 bases, with 13 bases of the junction left unmatched. Germline V gene data show CDR1 as SGDLS and CDR2 as YYNGEE. CDR3 nucleotides: TGTGCCAGCAGTTCTCATCCGACCGGGAGGGGAGATACGCAGTATTTT. Encoded protein: CASSSHPTGRGDTQYF. Supplemented by reference TRBV9 and TRBJ2-3, the full variable domain reads DSGVTQTPKHLITATGQRVTLRCSPRSGDLSVYWYQQSLDQGLQFLIQYYNGEERAKGNILERFSAQQFPDLHSELNLSSLELGDSALYFCASSSHPTGRGDTQYFGPGTRLTVL.

There are many counts of this clonotype. The chain has TRBV5-1 and TRBJ2-4; D possibly uses TRBD1 or TRBD2 (6 bases each). Trimming removed 4 bases at V and 0 bases at J, with 14 bases between. The germline V gene has CDR1 SGHRS and CDR2 YFSETQ. The CDR3 is 16 residues long. CDR3 residues: CASSPGRTEAKNIQYF. The DNA for the CDR3 is TGCGCCAGCAGCCCGGGGAGGACAGAAGCCAAAAACATTCAGTACTTC.

The genes are TRBV7-3 and TRBJ2-7; D is perhaps TRBD1 (5 bases). From germline, CDR1 is SGHTA and CDR2 FQGTGA. V lost 6 bases, J lost 1 base, and 19 bases lay in between. This CDR3 contains 16 residues. CDR3 in DNA: TGTGCCAGCAGTATCTCCCGGGTCGACAGTTCCTACGAGCAGTACTTC. This encodes CASSISRVDSSYEQYF.

Concerning this clonotype: A much larger clone sits a single nucleotide away, making a read error possible. This rearrangement joins TRBV13 to TRBJ2-1; 13 nucleotides align to TRBD2. V trimming: 6 bases; J trimming: 1 base; junction bases outside the gene matches: 0. Germline-derived CDR1 and CDR2 are PRHDT and FYEKMQ (reference sequence). The CDR3 sequence is 15 residues long. The CDR3 is CASRTSGRSYNEQFF. Here the CDR3 DNA reads TGTGCCAGCAGGACTAGCGGGAGGTCCTACAATGAGCAGTTCTTC.

This clonotype was picked up many times. The chain couples TRBV7-6 to TRBJ2-2; D unclear. Per germline, CDR1 SGHVS and CDR2 FNYEAQ. CDR3 size: 15 residues. Trimming shortened V by 1 base and J by 4 bases, and 10 bases separated the two germline ends. This CDR3 reads CASSLVAFSTGELFF. The CDR3 region has the DNA TGTGCCAGCAGCTTAGTAGCTTTTTCCACCGGGGAGCTGTTTTTT. Combining the CDR3 with reference TRBV7-6 and TRBJ2-2 gives the whole variable domain GAGVSQSPRYKVTKRGQDVALRCDPISGHVSLYWYRQALGQGPEFLTYFNYEAQQDKSGLPNDRFSAERPEGSISTLTIQRTEQRDSAMYRCASSLVAFSTGELFFGEGSRLTVL.

This clonotype was recorded at least ten times. The chain employs TRBV5-5 and TRBJ1-1; 9 bases align to TRBD1. V gave up 4 bases and J gave up 1 base; unmatched junction bases: 11. The CDR3 covers 17 residues. Germline CDR1 reads SGHKS; CDR2 reads YYEKEE (reference sequence). CDR3 sequence reads: CASSPGQGRNPNTEAFF. The CDR3 bases are TGTGCCAGCAGCCCCGGACAGGGGAGGAATCCGAACACTGAAGCTTTCTTT.

This clonotype came up a few times. The chain combines TRBV24-1 with TRBJ1-2; TRBD1 aligns across 7 bases. Looked up from germline, CDR1 is KGHDR and CDR2 is SFDVKD. V gave up 4 bases and J gave up 5 bases; unmatched junction bases: 9. The CDR3 has 15 amino acids. DNA for the CDR3: TGTGCCACCAGTGACCCCCATGGGACAGAATATGGCTACACCTTC. Translation: CATSDPHGTEYGYTF.

This clonotype was observed a handful of times. The chain carries TRBV6-1 and TRBJ1-5, with 8 bases that match TRBD1. This CDR3 has 15 amino acids. Germline CDR1 and CDR2: MNHNS and SASEGT. Trimming at V came to 3 bases and at J to 4 bases, leaving 5 bases not matched to a gene. The CDR3 region is CASSDLYRGNQPQHF. CDR3 coding DNA: TGTGCCAGCAGTGACTTATACAGGGGGAATCAGCCCCAGCATTTT.

This clonotype was observed many times. The genes are TRBV4-2 and TRBJ1-1; unclear D gene. V lost 4 bases and J 1 base, leaving 7 bases between the germline ends. This CDR3 comprises 13 residues. Germline V gives CDR1 LGHNA, CDR2 YNFKEQ. CDR3 sequence (DNA): TGTGCCAGCAGCCGAACACCGAACACTGAAGCTTTCTTT. It encodes CASSRTPNTEAFF.

The table lists this clonotype with a few counts. This chain joins TRBV25-1 and TRBJ2-5, with D possibly being TRBD2 (6 bases). Germline-derived CDR1 and CDR2 are MGHDK and SYGVNS. This CDR3 contains 14 residues. The V and J ends lost 2 bases and 1 base respectively, with 8 bases between them. The CDR3 DNA is TGTGCCAGCAGTGAAGGAGCGGGCCAAGAGACCCAGTACTTC. Protein sequence: CASSEGAGQETQYF.

This clonotype was picked up a small number of times. This chain joins TRBV3-1 and TRBJ2-3, with 13 nucleotides matching TRBD2. The germline V gene encodes CDR1 LGHDT and CDR2 YNNKEL (reference sequence). The length of the CDR3 is 16 residues. Germline trimming cut 6 bases from V and 4 bases from J; bases unmatched to any gene: 7. As DNA, the CDR3 is TGTGCCAGCAGTCAACTAGCGGGGGGGCCAGCAGATACGCAGTATTTT. Its protein is CASSQLAGGPADTQYF.

Only a few counts were recorded for this clonotype. The chain combines TRBV18 with TRBJ2-1; TRBD2 matches at 7 bases. Germline assignment: CDR1 KGHSH and CDR2 LQKENI. The CDR3 spans 21 residues. With 6 bases clipped from V and 0 bases from J, the junction kept 23 bases outside the gene matches. The CDR3 sequence is CASSPQIRGVTRETSYNEQFF. Here the CDR3 DNA reads TGTGCCAGCTCTCCTCAGATTAGAGGAGTAACGCGGGAGACCTCCTACAATGAGCAGTTCTTC.

The table lists this clonotype with a few counts. V and J are TRBV18 and TRBJ2-5; perhaps TRBD1 as D (5 bases). Germline CDR1 reads KGHSH; CDR2 reads LQKENI. V was clipped by 2 bases and J by 0 bases, with 13 bases between them. The CDR3 loop spans 16 amino acids. The CDR3, as DNA: TGTGCCAGCTCACCAGGAGTAGCAGGGTACCAAGAGACCCAGTACTTC. Its translation is CASSPGVAGYQETQYF.

To note about this clonotype: A read error may explain this, as a much larger clone is one base away. The CDR3 coding sequence is TGTGCCAGCAGTCCCCTCTATGAGCAGTTCTTC. Translation: CASSPLYEQFF. V is TRBV6-2 or TRBV6-3 and J is TRBJ2-1; D unresolved. Trimming stripped 5 bases from V and 8 bases from J, with 7 bases between. The CDR3 is made up of 11 amino acids. The germline V gene encodes CDR1 MNHEY and CDR2 SVGEGT.

The chain has TRBV11-3 and TRBJ2-1; 7 bases fit TRBD1. V shed 8 bases and J 0 bases; nucleotides not matched to a gene: 4. CDR1 and CDR2 from the germline V gene are SGHNT and YENEEA. This CDR3 is built from 14 residues. The chain's CDR3 is CASAGTVSYNEQFF. The CDR3, as DNA: TGTGCCAGCGCTGGGACAGTCTCCTACAATGAGCAGTTCTTC.

V is TRBV12-3 or TRBV12-4 and J is TRBJ1-1, with D possibly matching TRBD1 (5 bases). The CDR3 length is 12 residues. Trimming shortened V by 3 bases and J by 7 bases, and 9 bases separated the two germline ends. The CDR3 nucleotides are TGTGCCAGCAGTTTGGGGGAGGGTGAAGCTTTCTTT. This codes for CASSLGEGEAFF.

Remarks on this clonotype: One junction end disagrees with the germline gene, perhaps due to a read error. The rearrangement uses TRBV7-6 and TRBJ2-2, with a weak D call TRBD1 (5 bases). From germline, CDR1 is SGHVS and CDR2 FNYEAQ. The CDR3 runs to 14 residues. The CDR3 sequence: CASSLPGNPGELFF. CDR3 nucleotide sequence: TGTGCCAGCAGCTTACCAGGGAACCCCGGGGAGCTGTTTTTT. The variable domain in full, with the rest retrieved from reference TRBV7-6 and TRBJ2-2, is GAGVSQSPRYKVTKRGQDVALRCDPISGHVSLYWYRQALGQGPEFLTYFNYEAQQDKSGLPNDRFSAERPEGSISTLTIQRTEQRDSAMYRCASSLPGNPGELFFGEGSRLTVL.